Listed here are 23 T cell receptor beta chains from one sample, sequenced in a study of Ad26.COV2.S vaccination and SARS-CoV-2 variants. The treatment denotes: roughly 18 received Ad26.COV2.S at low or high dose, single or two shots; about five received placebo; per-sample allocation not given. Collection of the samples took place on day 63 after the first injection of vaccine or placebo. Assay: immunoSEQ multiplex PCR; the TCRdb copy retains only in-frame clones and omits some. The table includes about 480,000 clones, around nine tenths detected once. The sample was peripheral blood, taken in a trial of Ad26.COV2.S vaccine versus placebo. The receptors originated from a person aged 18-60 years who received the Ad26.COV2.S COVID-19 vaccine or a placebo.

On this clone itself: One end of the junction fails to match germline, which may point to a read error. CDR3 in DNA: TGTGCCCGCAGCCGGAGGGGGGACAGGGGGGCCTCTGGGGCCAACGTCCTGACTTTC. It encodes CARSRRGDRGASGANVLTF. V and J are TRBV11-2 and TRBJ2-6; 11 bases match TRBD1. The CDR3 has 19 residues. CDR1 and CDR2 from the germline V gene are SGHAT and FQNNGV. Full variable domain (remainder filled in from reference TRBV11-2 and TRBJ2-6): EAGVAQSPRYKIIEKRQSVAFWCNPISGHATLYWYQQILGQGPKLLIQFQNNGVVDDSQLPKDRFSAERLKGVDSTLKIQPAKLEDSAVYLCARSRRGDRGASGANVLTFGAGSRLTVL.

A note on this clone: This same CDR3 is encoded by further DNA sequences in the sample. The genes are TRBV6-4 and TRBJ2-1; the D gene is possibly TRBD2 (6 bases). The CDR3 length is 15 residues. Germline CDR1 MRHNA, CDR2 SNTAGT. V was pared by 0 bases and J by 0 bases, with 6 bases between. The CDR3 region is CASSDSSGSYNEQFF. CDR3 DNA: TGTGCCAGCAGTGACTCTAGCGGCTCCTACAATGAGCAGTTCTTC.

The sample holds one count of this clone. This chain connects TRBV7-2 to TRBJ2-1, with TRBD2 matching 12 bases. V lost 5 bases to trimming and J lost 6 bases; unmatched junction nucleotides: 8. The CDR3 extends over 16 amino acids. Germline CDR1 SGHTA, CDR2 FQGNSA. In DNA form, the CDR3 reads TGTGCCAGCAGCCGCGGGGGACTAGCGGGTGGCAATGAGCAGTTCTTC. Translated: CASSRGGLAGGNEQFF.

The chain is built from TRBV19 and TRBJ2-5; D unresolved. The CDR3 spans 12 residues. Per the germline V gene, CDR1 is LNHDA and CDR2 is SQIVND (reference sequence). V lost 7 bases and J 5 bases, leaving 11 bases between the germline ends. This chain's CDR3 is CASKAIGETQYF. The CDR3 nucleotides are TGTGCCAGTAAGGCCATCGGGGAGACCCAGTACTTC.

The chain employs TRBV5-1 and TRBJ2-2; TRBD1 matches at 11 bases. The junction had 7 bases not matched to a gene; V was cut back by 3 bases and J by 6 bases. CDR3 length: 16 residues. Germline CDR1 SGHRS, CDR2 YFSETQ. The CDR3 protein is CASSSSGQGGSGELFF. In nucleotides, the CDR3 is TGCGCCAGCAGCTCCTCGGGACAGGGGGGTTCCGGGGAGCTGTTTTTT.

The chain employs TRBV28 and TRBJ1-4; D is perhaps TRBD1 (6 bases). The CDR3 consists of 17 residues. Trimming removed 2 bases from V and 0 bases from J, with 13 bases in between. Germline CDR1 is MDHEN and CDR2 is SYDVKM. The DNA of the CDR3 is TGTGCCAGCAGTTTAGCAGGGGCCGTTGCAACTAATGAAAAACTGTTTTTT. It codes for CASSLAGAVATNEKLFF.

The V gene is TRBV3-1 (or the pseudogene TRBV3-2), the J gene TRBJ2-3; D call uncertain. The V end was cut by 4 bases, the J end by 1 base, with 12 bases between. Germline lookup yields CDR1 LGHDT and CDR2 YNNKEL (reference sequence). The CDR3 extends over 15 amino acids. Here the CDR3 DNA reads TGTGCCAGCAGCCGACCCGGTTCTGGCACAGATACGCAGTATTTT. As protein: CASSRPGSGTDTQYF.

In DNA form, the CDR3 reads TGCAGCGTTGAAGTGGCGGGAGTGGGCACAGATACGCAGTATTTT. This gives the protein CSVEVAGVGTDTQYF. V and J are TRBV29-1 and TRBJ2-3; 7 nucleotides match TRBD2. J was trimmed by 1 base and V by 1 base; bases with no gene match: 5. CDR1 and CDR2 (germline): SQVTM, ANQGSEA. The CDR3 sequence is 15 residues long.

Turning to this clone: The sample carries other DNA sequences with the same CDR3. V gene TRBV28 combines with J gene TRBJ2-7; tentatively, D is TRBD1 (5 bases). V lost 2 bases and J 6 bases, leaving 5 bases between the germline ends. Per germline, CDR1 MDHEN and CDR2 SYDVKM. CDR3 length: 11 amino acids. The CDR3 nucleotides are TGTGCCAGCAGTTTAAGGGGCGAGCAGTACTTC. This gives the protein CASSLRGEQYF.

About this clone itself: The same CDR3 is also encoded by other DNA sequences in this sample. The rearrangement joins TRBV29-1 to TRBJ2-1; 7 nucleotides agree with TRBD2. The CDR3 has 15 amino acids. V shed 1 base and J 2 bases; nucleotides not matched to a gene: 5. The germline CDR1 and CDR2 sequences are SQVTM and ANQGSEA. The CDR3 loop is CSVEGTGTTYNEQFF. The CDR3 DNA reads TGCAGCGTTGAAGGGACCGGGACTACCTACAATGAGCAGTTCTTC.

CDR3 residues: CASSPLSRDGQFF. In DNA, the CDR3 is TGTGCCAGCAGCCCGCTTAGCAGGGACGGGCAGTTCTTC. The chain couples TRBV7-6 to TRBJ2-1; D may correspond to TRBD1 or TRBD2 (5 bases each). The CDR3 is 13 amino acids. Germline CDR1 reads SGHVS; CDR2 reads FNYEAQ. V dropped 5 bases and J dropped 12 bases, with 17 bases sitting between them.

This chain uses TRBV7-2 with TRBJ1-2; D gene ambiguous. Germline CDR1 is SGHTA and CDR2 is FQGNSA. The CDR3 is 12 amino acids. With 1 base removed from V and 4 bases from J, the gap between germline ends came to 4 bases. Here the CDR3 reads CASSLDPYGYTF. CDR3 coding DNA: TGTGCCAGCAGCTTAGATCCCTATGGCTACACCTTC. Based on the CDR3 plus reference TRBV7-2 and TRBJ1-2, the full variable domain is GAGVSQSPSNKVTEKGKDVELRCDPISGHTALYWYRQSLGQGLEFLIYFQGNSAPDKSGLPSDRFSAERTGGSVSTLTIQRTQQEDSAVYLCASSLDPYGYTFGSGTRLTVV.

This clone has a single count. The CDR3 sequence: CASSYDTGDYNSPLHF. The CDR3 nucleotides read TGTGCCAGCAGTTACGACACAGGGGACTATAATTCACCCCTCCACTTT. The genes are TRBV6-5 and TRBJ1-6, with 7 positions matching TRBD1. The CDR3 is made up of 16 amino acids. V was clipped by 2 bases and J by 3 bases; unmatched bases: 4. Germline CDR1 and CDR2: MNHEY and SVGAGI.

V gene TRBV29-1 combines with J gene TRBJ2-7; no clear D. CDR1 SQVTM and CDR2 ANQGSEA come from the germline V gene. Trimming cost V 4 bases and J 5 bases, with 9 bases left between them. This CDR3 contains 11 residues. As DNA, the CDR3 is TGCAGCGTTGGGCCGTCCCACGAGCAGTACTTC. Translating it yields CSVGPSHEQYF.

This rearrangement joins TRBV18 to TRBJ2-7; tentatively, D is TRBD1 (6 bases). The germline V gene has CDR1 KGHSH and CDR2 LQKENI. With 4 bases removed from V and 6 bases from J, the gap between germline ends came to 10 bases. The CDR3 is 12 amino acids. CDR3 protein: CASSHREIEQYF. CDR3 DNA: TGTGCCAGCTCACACAGGGAAATCGAGCAGTACTTC.

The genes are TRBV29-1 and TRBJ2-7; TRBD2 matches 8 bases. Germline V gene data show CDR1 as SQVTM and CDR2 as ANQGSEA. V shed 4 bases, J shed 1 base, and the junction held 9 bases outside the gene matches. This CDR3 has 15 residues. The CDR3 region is CSVGLWREASYEQYF. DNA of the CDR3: TGCAGCGTTGGTTTGTGGCGGGAGGCTTCCTACGAGCAGTACTTC.

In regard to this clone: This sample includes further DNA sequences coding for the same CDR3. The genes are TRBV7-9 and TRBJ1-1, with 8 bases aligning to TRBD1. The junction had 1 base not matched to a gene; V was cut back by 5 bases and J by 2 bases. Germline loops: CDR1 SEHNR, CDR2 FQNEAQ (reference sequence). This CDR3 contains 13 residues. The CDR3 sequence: CASSGQGNTEAFF. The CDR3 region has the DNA TGTGCCAGCAGCGGACAGGGCAACACTGAAGCTTTCTTT. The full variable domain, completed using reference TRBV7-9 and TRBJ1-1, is DTGVSQNPRHKITKRGQNVTFRCDPISEHNRLYWYRQTLGQGPEFLTYFQNEAQLEKSRLLSDRFSAERPKGSFSTLEIQRTEQGDSAMYLCASSGQGNTEAFFGQGTRLTVV.

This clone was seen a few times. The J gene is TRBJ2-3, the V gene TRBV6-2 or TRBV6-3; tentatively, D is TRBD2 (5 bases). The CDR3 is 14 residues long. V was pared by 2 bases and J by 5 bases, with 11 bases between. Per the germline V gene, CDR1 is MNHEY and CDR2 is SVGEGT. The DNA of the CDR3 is TGTGCCAGCAGTTACGTGGGAGCAGGAGATACGCAGTATTTT. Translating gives CASSYVGAGDTQYF.

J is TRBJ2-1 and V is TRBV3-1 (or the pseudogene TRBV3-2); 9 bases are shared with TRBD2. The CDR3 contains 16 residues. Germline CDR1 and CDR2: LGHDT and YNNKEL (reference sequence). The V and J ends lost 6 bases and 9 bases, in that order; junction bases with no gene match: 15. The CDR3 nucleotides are TGTGCCAGCAGGCAACTAGCGGGCTTAATGGCAGGTGAGCAGTTCTTC. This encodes CASRQLAGLMAGEQFF.

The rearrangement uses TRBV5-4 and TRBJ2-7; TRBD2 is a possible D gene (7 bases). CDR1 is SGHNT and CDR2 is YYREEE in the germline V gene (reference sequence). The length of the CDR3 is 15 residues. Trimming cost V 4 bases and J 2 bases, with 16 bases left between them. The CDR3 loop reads CASSLLGGQAYEQYF. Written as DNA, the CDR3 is TGTGCCAGCAGCCTCCTGGGGGGGCAGGCCTACGAGCAGTACTTC.

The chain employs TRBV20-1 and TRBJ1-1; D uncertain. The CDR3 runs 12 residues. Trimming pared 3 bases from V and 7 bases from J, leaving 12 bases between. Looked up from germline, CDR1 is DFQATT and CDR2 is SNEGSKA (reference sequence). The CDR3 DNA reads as TGCAGTGCTAGTTCCAACGCCGATGAAGCTTTCTTT. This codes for CSASSNADEAFF.

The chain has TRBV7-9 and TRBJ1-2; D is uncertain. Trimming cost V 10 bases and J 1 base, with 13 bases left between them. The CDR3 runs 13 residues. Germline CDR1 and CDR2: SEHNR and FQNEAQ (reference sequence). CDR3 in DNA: TGTGCCACCGGACGCCGAGATAACTATGGCTACACCTTC. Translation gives CATGRRDNYGYTF. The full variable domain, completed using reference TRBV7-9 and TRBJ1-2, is DTGVSQNPRHKITKRGQNVTFRCDPISEHNRLYWYRQTLGQGPEFLTYFQNEAQLEKSRLLSDRFSAERPKGSFSTLEIQRTEQGDSAMYLCATGRRDNYGYTFGSGTRLTVV.

Here the CDR3 reads CASSDSGGINSPLHF. Here the CDR3 DNA reads TGTGCCAGCAGTGATAGTGGGGGGATTAATTCACCCCTCCACTTT. V is TRBV2 and J is TRBJ1-6; the D gene is possibly TRBD1 (5 bases). Trimming pared 3 bases from V and 6 bases from J, leaving 12 bases between. The length of the CDR3 is 15 residues. Germline CDR1 SNHLY, CDR2 FYNNEI.